One sample yielded the 23 T cell receptor beta chains listed below, sequenced in a study of CD8 T cells in Susac syndrome. With random hexamers, roughly 0.45 to 1 ug RNA was reverse transcribed. TCRdb used MiXCR to reprocess the immunoSEQ multiplex PCR reads, holding one entry per CDR3 protein. The sample has about 280,000 distinct CDR3 sequences, roughly 85% seen once; the top ten hold about 0.11%. The sequencing input was CD8+ T cells from PBMCs. These receptors all come from a human donor with multiple sclerosis.

The J gene is TRBJ2-3, the V gene TRBV27; a weak D match, TRBD2 (6 bases). CDR1 is MNHEY and CDR2 is SMNVEV in the germline V gene (reference sequence). Trimming pared 5 bases from V and 3 bases from J, leaving 21 bases between. CDR3 length: 17 amino acids. DNA of the CDR3: TGTGCCAGCAGTAAACTAGCTAGGGGATCCCGGACAGATACGCAGTATTTT. Protein product: CASSKLARGSRTDTQYF.

V usage is TRBV12-3 or TRBV12-4 and J usage is TRBJ2-2, with TRBD1 matching 7 bases. The V gene end was trimmed by 2 bases and the J gene end by 7 bases; junction bases not matched to a gene: 7. The CDR3 is made up of 15 amino acids. CDR3 in DNA: TGTGCCAGCAGTTTACCCAGGGGGTCTGGCGGGGAGCTGTTTTTT. This encodes CASSLPRGSGGELFF.

The sample holds one count of this clonotype. CDR3 amino acids: CASSLDSVSWGYTF. CDR3 nucleotides: TGTGCCAGCAGTTTAGATTCGGTTTCATGGGGCTACACCTTC. The V gene is TRBV12-3 or TRBV12-4, the J gene TRBJ1-2, with D hard to call. V gave up 1 base and J gave up 8 bases, with 14 bases separating them. This CDR3 region has 14 residues.

The chain has TRBV27 and TRBJ2-2; TRBD1 or TRBD2 may be the D gene (5 bases each). V dropped 5 bases and J dropped 4 bases, with 11 bases sitting between them. The CDR3 sequence is 14 residues long. Germline assignment: CDR1 MNHEY and CDR2 SMNVEV (reference sequence). CDR3 nucleotides: TGTGCCAGCAGTATCGGGACCCTCACCGGGGAGCTGTTTTTT. This encodes CASSIGTLTGELFF.

The V gene is TRBV7-9, the J gene TRBJ2-7; D not resolved. There are 15 residues in the CDR3. Trimming took 5 bases from V and 4 from J, leaving 18 bases between them. Germline CDR1 and CDR2: SEHNR and FQNEAQ (reference sequence). The CDR3 reads CASSHPGSRFYEQYF. For the CDR3, the DNA is TGTGCCAGCAGCCACCCGGGCAGTAGGTTTTACGAGCAGTACTTC.

The sample holds one count of this clonotype. The chain is built from TRBV29-1 and TRBJ2-1; 8 bases map to TRBD2. Trimming at V came to 3 bases and at J to 4 bases, leaving 8 bases not matched to a gene. Germline CDR1 reads SQVTM; CDR2 reads ANQGSEA. The CDR3 spans 15 residues. In nucleotides, the CDR3 is TGCAGCGTTGAGGGTGCGGGAGGAACTTACAATGAGCAGTTCTTC. Translating gives CSVEGAGGTYNEQFF.

The CDR3 nucleotides read TGTGCCAGCAGTTTCACGGGAGAAGATACGCAGTATTTT. Protein: CASSFTGEDTQYF. J is TRBJ2-3 and V is TRBV27, with D tentatively TRBD2 (6 bases). Trimming stripped 3 bases from V and 5 bases from J, with 9 bases between. There are 13 residues in the CDR3. CDR1 MNHEY and CDR2 SMNVEV come from the germline V gene (reference sequence).

This chain links TRBV19 with TRBJ2-7, with a possible D match to TRBD2 (6 bases). Trimming cost V 3 bases and J 6 bases, with 24 bases left between them. The CDR3 length is 17 residues. CDR1 is LNHDA, CDR2 SQIVND, per germline (reference sequence). The DNA for the CDR3 is TGTGCCAGTAGTATTCGTCAGTGTCTAGCGTCCCGCTGCGAGCAGTACTTC. Protein product: CASSIRQCLASRCEQYF.

The rearrangement links TRBV6-5 to TRBJ2-7, with 7 nucleotides matching TRBD1. With V trimmed by 6 bases and J by 7 bases, 12 bases remained unmatched. Per germline, CDR1 MNHEY and CDR2 SVGAGI. The length of the CDR3 is 14 residues. The CDR3 reads CASSPGTAPLEQYF. Written as DNA, the CDR3 is TGTGCCAGCAGCCCCGGGACAGCCCCTTTGGAGCAGTACTTC.

A single count supports this clonotype. The rearrangement links TRBV29-1 to TRBJ1-2, with a possible D match to TRBD1 (6 bases). The CDR3 is 13 residues long. CDR1 is SQVTM, CDR2 ANQGSEA, per germline. Trimming left V 4 bases short and J 4 bases short, with 13 bases between. For the CDR3, the DNA is TGCAGCGTTGCGCCGGACAGCCCCTATGGCTACACCTTC. It is translated as CSVAPDSPYGYTF.

The chain recombines TRBV4-2 with TRBJ1-2, with a possible D match to TRBD1 (6 bases). V was clipped by 0 bases and J by 5 bases, with 16 bases between them. The CDR3 consists of 16 residues. The V gene's germline CDR1 is LGHNA and CDR2 YNFKEQ. The CDR3 sequence: CASSQDLPDRLYGYTF. The CDR3 DNA follows: TGTGCCAGCAGCCAAGATCTGCCGGACAGATTGTATGGCTACACCTTC.

The genes are TRBV28 and TRBJ2-7, with D unresolved. Trimming stripped 5 bases from V and 6 bases from J, with 14 bases between. The CDR3 sequence is 13 residues long. From germline, CDR1 is MDHEN and CDR2 SYDVKM. The CDR3 DNA reads as TGTGCCAGCAGTCCCCCCGAAGGGCGCGAGCAGTACTTC. It specifies CASSPPEGREQYF.

This sequence joins TRBV12-3 or TRBV12-4 and TRBJ2-4; possibly TRBD1 for D (6 bases). Trimming pared 6 bases from V and 7 bases from J, leaving 13 bases between. The CDR3 is 13 amino acids. CDR3 loop: CASRGSQGNIQYF. CDR3 nucleotide sequence: TGTGCCAGCAGAGGGTCCCAGGGGAACATTCAGTACTTC.

J is TRBJ2-1 and V is TRBV28; tentatively, D is TRBD1 (5 bases). Looked up from germline, CDR1 is MDHEN and CDR2 is SYDVKM. V gave up 7 bases and J gave up 0 bases, with 13 bases separating them. There are 15 residues in the CDR3. The chain's CDR3 is CASTSRVGSYNEQFF. The CDR3 DNA reads TGTGCCAGCACGTCCAGGGTTGGCTCCTACAATGAGCAGTTCTTC.

The J gene is TRBJ2-3, the V gene TRBV7-9, with TRBD1 as a possible D gene (5 bases). The CDR3 length is 16 residues. The V end lost 5 bases, the J end lost 2 bases, and 17 bases lay between the germline ends. Germline CDR1 and CDR2: SEHNR and FQNEAQ (reference sequence). CDR3 DNA: TGTGCCAGCAGCGCCTGGGTACAGGCGATCACAGATACGCAGTATTTT. Its protein product is CASSAWVQAITDTQYF.

The V gene is TRBV9, the J gene TRBJ1-1, with 7 bases that match TRBD1. Germline V CDR1 and CDR2: SGDLS, YYNGEE. V shed 3 bases, J shed 3 bases, and the junction held 5 bases outside the gene matches. The CDR3 is 14 amino acids. The CDR3 DNA sequence: TGTGCCAGCAGCGGAGGGGGCGGGTACACTGAAGCTTTCTTT. This gives the protein CASSGGGGYTEAFF.

The chain joins TRBV27 to TRBJ1-2; tentatively, D is TRBD1 (5 bases). The CDR3 is 13 residues long. CDR1 and CDR2 from the germline V gene are MNHEY and SMNVEV (reference sequence). The V end lost 5 bases, the J end lost 4 bases, and 11 bases lay between the germline ends. CDR3 coding DNA: TGTGCCAGCAGTATAGGGACGGCCTATGGCTACACCTTC. Residues: CASSIGTAYGYTF.

For the CDR3, the DNA is TGCGCCAGCAGCGCGGGACAGCTTGAGCAGTTCTTC. It codes for CASSAGQLEQFF. V is TRBV5-1 and J is TRBJ2-1; TRBD1 is a possible D gene (7 bases). This CDR3 spans 12 amino acids. In germline, CDR1 is SGHRS, CDR2 YFSETQ. Trimming cost V 4 bases and J 9 bases, with 11 bases left between them.

J is TRBJ1-1 and V is TRBV21-1. TRBV21-1 is assigned pseudogene status. The CDR3 consists of 17 residues. This chain's CDR3 is CASSKTRSSGTDTEAFF. The CDR3 DNA is TGTGCCAGCAGCAAAACCCGAAGCAGCGGGACCGACACTGAAGCTTTCTTT.

The J gene is TRBJ2-7, the V gene TRBV9; maybe TRBD1 (5 bases). Germline loops: CDR1 SGDLS, CDR2 YYNGEE. The germline V and J ends were trimmed by 0 bases and 0 bases, with 13 bases remaining between them. CDR3 length equals 16 residues. The CDR3 here is CASSVGDSRISYEQYF. CDR3 nucleotides: TGTGCCAGCAGCGTAGGTGACAGTCGGATCTCCTACGAGCAGTACTTC.

The chain employs TRBV27 and TRBJ2-7, with a weak D call TRBD2 (5 bases). This CDR3 comprises 14 residues. Trimming removed 5 bases from V and 4 bases from J, with 15 bases in between. From germline, CDR1 is MNHEY and CDR2 SMNVEV (reference sequence). The DNA for the CDR3 is TGTGCCAGCAGTCCGTCGCCCAGCGGTTACGAGCAGTACTTC. As protein: CASSPSPSGYEQYF.

This clonotype has only a few counts. The rearrangement uses TRBV19 and TRBJ2-1; TRBD2 agrees at 9 bases. The germline CDR1 and CDR2 sequences are LNHDA and SQIVND (reference sequence). This CDR3 contains 14 residues. Trimming at V came to 6 bases and at J to 8 bases, leaving 8 bases not matched to a gene. The DNA of the CDR3 is TGTGCCAGTAGCGAGGCTAGCGGGAAACATGAGCAGTTCTTC. Encoded protein: CASSEASGKHEQFF. The full variable domain, in which reference TRBV19 and TRBJ2-1 provide the parts outside the CDR3, is DGGITQSPKYLFRKEGQNVTLSCEQNLNHDAMYWYRQDPGQGLRLIYYSQIVNDFQKGDIAEGYSVSREKKESFPLTVTSAQKNPTAFYLCASSEASGKHEQFFGPGTRLTVL.

V is TRBV28 and J is TRBJ1-1; D is unresolved. This CDR3 comprises 14 residues. Germline V gene lookup returns CDR1 MDHEN and CDR2 SYDVKM. Between the trimmed V and J ends, which lost 5 bases and 4 bases, there was a span of 14 bases. The CDR3 loop reads CASSEIADLTEAFF. The CDR3 DNA reads TGTGCCAGCAGTGAAATAGCAGACCTCACTGAAGCTTTCTTT.